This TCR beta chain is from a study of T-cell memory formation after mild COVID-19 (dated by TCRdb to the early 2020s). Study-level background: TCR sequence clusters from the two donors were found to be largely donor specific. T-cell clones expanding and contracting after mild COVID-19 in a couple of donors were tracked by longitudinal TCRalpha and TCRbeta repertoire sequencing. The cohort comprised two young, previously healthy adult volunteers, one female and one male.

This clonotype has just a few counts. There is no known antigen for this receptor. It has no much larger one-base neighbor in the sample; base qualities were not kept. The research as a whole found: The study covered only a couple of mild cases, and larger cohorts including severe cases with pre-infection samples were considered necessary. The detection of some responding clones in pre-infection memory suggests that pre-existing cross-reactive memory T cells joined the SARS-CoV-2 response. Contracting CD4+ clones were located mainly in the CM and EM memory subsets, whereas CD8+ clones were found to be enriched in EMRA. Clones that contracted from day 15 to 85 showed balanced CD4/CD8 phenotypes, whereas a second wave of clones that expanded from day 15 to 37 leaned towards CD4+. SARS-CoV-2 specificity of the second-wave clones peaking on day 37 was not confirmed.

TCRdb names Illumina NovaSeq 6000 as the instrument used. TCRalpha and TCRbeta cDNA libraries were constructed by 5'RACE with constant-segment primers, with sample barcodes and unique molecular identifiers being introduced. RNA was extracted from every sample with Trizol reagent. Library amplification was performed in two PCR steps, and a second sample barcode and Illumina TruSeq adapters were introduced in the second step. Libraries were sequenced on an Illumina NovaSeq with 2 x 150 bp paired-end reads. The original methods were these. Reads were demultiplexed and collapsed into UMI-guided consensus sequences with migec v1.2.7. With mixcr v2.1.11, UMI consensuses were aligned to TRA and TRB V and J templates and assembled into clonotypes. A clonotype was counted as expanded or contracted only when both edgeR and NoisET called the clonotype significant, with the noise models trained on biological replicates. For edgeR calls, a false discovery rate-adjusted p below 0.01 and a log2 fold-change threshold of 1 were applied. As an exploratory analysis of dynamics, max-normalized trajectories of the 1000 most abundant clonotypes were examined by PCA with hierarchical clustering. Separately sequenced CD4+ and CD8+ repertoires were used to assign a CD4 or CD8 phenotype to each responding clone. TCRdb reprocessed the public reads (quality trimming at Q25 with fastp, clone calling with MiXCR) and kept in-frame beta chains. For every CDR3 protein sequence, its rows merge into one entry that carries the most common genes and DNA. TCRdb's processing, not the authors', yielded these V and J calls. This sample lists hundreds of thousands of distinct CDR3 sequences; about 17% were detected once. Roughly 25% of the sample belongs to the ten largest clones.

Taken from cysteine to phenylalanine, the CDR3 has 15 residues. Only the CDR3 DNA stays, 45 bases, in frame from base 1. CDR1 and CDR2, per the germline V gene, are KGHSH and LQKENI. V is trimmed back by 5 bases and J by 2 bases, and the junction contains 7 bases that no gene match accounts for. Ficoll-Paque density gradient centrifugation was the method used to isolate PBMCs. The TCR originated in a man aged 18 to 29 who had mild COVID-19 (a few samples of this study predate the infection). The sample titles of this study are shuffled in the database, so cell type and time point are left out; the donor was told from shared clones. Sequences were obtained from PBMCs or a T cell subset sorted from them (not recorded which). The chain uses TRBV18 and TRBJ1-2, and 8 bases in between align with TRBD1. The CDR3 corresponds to CASSSGTGINYGYTF. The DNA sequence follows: TGTGCCAGCTCATCAGGGACAGGAATCAACTATGGCTACACCTTC.